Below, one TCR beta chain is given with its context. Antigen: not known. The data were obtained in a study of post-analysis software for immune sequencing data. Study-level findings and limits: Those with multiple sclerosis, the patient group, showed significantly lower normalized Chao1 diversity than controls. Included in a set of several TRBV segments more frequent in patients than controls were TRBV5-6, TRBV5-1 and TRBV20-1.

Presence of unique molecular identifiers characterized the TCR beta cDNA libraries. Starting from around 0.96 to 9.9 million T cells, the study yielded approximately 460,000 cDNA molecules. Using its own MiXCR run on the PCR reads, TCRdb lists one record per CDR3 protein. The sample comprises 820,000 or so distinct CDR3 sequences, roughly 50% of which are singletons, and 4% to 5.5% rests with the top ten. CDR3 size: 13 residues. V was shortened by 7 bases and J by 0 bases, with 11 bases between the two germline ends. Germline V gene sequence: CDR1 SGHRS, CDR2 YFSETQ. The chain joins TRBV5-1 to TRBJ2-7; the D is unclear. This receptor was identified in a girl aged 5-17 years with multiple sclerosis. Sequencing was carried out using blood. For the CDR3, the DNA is TGCGCCAGCGGCGGTTTGAGCTCCTACGAGCAGTACTTC. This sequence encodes CASGGLSSYEQYF. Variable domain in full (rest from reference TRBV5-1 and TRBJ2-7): KAGVTQTPRYLIKTRGQQVTLSCSPISGHRSVSWYQQTPGQGLQFLFEYFSETQRNKGNFPGRFSGRQFSNSRSEMNVSTLELGDSALYLCASGGLSSYEQYFGPGTRLTVT.